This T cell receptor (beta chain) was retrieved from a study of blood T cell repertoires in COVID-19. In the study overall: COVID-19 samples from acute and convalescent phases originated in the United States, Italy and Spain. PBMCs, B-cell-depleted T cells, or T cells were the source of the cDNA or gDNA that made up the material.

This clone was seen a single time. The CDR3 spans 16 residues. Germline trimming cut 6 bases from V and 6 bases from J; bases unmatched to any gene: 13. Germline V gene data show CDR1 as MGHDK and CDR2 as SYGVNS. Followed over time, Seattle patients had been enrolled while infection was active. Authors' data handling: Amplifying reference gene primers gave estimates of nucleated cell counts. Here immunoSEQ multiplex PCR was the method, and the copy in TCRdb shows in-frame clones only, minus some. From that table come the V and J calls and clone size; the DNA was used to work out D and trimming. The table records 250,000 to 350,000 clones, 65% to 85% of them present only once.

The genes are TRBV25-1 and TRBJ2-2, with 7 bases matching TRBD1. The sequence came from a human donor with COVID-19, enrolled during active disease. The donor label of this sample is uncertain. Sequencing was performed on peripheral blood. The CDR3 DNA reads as TGTGCCAGCAGACCCGAACTTGTACAGGGGTCCGGGGAGCTGTTTTTT. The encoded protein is CASRPELVQGSGELFF.